The sequence of this T cell receptor beta chain was determined in a study of a mutant IDH1 vaccine in newly diagnosed glioma. Comment on this clone: What it recognizes is unknown.

Some clones are missing from TCRdb's copy, which holds only in-frame ones; the method was immunoSEQ multiplex PCR. The table lists tens of thousands of clones, 75% to 85% of them singletons. This sample's time point: week 35, safety follow-up. Doses of 300 ug of mutant IDH1 20-mer peptide were given with topical imiquimod. In weeks 1, 3, 5, 7, 11, 15, 19 and 23, patients were immunized, eight times in all. The donor cohort comprised cases of new WHO grade 3 or 4 IDH1-mutant, ATRX-lost astrocytoma. This TCR was recovered from a man aged 35 to 55 with glioma. Specimen: PBMCs, collected from a glioma patient whose treatment included an IDH1 peptide vaccine.

The CDR3 DNA reads as TGCGCCAGCAGCCATCTTCCACCGGGACAGGGCTCTGGAAACACCATATATTTT. The encoded protein is CASSHLPPGQGSGNTIYF. The chain links TRBV4-1 to TRBJ1-3; 9 nucleotides agree with TRBD1. Germline V gene lookup returns CDR1 MGHRA and CDR2 YSYEKL. Trimming at V came to 3 bases and at J to 0 bases, leaving 9 bases not matched to a gene. This CDR3 comprises 18 residues.